The rows below give T cell receptor beta chains drawn from one sample of a study of early T cells in non-severe SARS-CoV-2 infection. TCRdb reanalysed the 5' RACE reads using MiXCR and keeps one entry per CDR3 protein. Among approximately 52,000 distinct CDR3 sequences listed, 7% to 9% were seen once. Material: whole blood. Receptors originate from an adult who was a healthcare worker with PCR-confirmed SARS-CoV-2 infection or an uninfected control (not recorded which). Both conserved end residues are part of each CDR3. Each record gives: J gene, V gene, CDR3 protein.

TRBJ2-3 | TRBV15 | CATSRDALRTDTQYF
TRBJ2-7 | TRBV29-1 | CSVAKGQGVYEQYF
TRBJ1-1 | TRBV18 | CASSQQENTEAFF
TRBJ1-3 | TRBV7-2 | CASSLSGGRKENTIYF
TRBJ1-1 | TRBV30 | CACPGTGGRYTEAFF
TRBJ2-7 | TRBV28 | CASGKGLYF
TRBJ2-1 | TRBV4-3 | CASSQDRGEDYNEQFF
TRBJ2-2 | TRBV5-1 | CASRDIPNTGELFF
TRBJ2-1 | TRBV12-3/TRBV12-4 | CASTVGAGDNEQFF
TRBJ2-7 | TRBV6-5 | CASSGGAYEQYF
TRBJ1-6 | TRBV18 | CASSLGTGDSPLHF
TRBJ2-1 | TRBV4-2 | CASSPLPSGGNYNEQFF
TRBJ2-7 | TRBV28 | CASSFTGQGASYEQYF
TRBJ2-1 | TRBV9 | CASSFRDNNYNEQFF
TRBJ2-1 | TRBV3-1 | CASSQAGGGEQFF
TRBJ1-2 | TRBV29-1 | CSVGGQGSYGYTF